One sample yielded the 27 T cell receptor beta chains listed below, sequenced in a study of CD8+ T cells in alopecia areata. Extraction and reverse transcription of RNA yielded cDNA as the sequencing template. Profiled with immunoSEQ multiplex PCR; TCRdb holds only in-frame clones, not every one. The sample contains around 300,000 clones, none occurring once; less than 1.5% lies in the top ten. Cutaneous lymph node cells were pooled, and they were sorted using CD4, CD8alpha, NKG2D, NKG2ACE and other markers. Material: CD4+ T cells sorted from a lymph node. These receptors were collected from a C3H/HeJ mouse with alopecia areata. This strain has MHC haplotype H2-k.

This clone was seen at least ten times. The genes are named according to mouse. The CDR3 is cut off 4 residues early in the read; its end comes from the germline J gene. This chain connects TRBV17 to TRBJ2-2, with a weak D call TRBD1 (6 bases). The length of the CDR3 is 12 residues. Germline CDR1 and CDR2: MNHDT and YYDKIL. The DNA read from the CDR3 is TGTGACTCAGGGGCAAACACCGGG. It is translated as CDSGANTG. The whole CDR3 region reads CDSGANTGQLYF.

A note on this clone: The genes are named according to mouse. The read ends 4 residues early relative to the CDR3; the germline J gene fills the gap. This chain links TRBV13-1 with TRBJ1-2; no firm D call. CDR1 is NSHNY, CDR2 SYGAGN, per germline. Trimming took 2 bases from V and 1 from J, leaving 6 bases between them. There are 13 residues in the CDR3. CDR3 DNA, as far as it was read: TGTGCCAGCAGTGAAGTCCAAAACTCC. Translated, it gives CASSEVQNS. The full CDR3 reads CASSEVQNSDYTF.

In the case of this clone: The genes and germline here are from mouse. The DNA ends 4 residues before the CDR3 does, and the rest of the CDR3 is filled in from the germline J gene. Other DNA sequences within the sample encode an identical CDR3. The chain employs TRBV5 and TRBJ2-4; 9 bases are a match to TRBD2. The CDR3 covers 14 residues. Per the germline V gene, CDR1 is LGHNA and CDR2 is YNLKQL (reference sequence). The covered CDR3 bases are TGTGCCAGCAGCCAAGGGACTGGGGAAAAC. This gives the protein CASSQGTGEN. The whole CDR3 sequence is CASSQGTGENTLYF.

In its sample, this clone was seen a few times. Genes and germline come from the mouse. The read gets to within 4 residues of the CDR3 end, and the germline J gene fills in the rest. The sample has other DNA sequences that encode this CDR3 too. This chain links TRBV13-1 with TRBJ2-4; D call uncertain. The CDR3 consists of 14 residues. CDR1 NSHNY and CDR2 SYGAGN come from the germline V gene. The V end lost 2 bases, the J end lost 0 bases, and 7 bases lay between the germline ends. The CDR3 DNA, read in part, is TGTGCCAGCAGTGAGTCAGCTAGTCAAAAC. Translating it yields CASSESASQN. In full, the CDR3 reads CASSESASQNTLYF.

This clone was counted ten times or more. Here the gene names and germline are mouse. The CDR3 end is not reached by the read, which stops 4 residues before it; the germline J gene fills it in. This sequence joins TRBV14 and TRBJ2-2; 7 bases map to TRBD2. This CDR3 region has 14 residues. V was pared by 4 bases and J by 1 base, with 1 base of the junction left unmatched. Germline-derived CDR1 and CDR2 are SGHDT and FRDEAV. The chain's CDR3 is CASSDWVNTGQLYF. CDR3 bases read: TGTGCCAGCAGTGACTGGGTAAACACCGGG.

As regards this clone: The gene names here belong to mouse. The DNA ends 4 residues before the CDR3 does, and the rest of the CDR3 is filled in from the germline J gene. The rearrangement joins TRBV5 to TRBJ2-3, with 11 bases fitting TRBD2. Germline V gene data show CDR1 as LGHNA and CDR2 as YNLKQL (reference sequence). With V trimmed by 5 bases and J by 3 bases, 1 base remained unmatched. The CDR3 runs 14 residues. This CDR3 reads CASSDWGGAETLYF. The part of the CDR3 DNA that was read is TGTGCCAGCAGCGACTGGGGGGGAGCAGAA.

This clone showed up just a few times. Here the gene names and germline are mouse. The observed sequence ends 4 residues before the CDR3 terminus, with the missing tail filled in from the germline J gene. The V gene is TRBV1, the J gene TRBJ1-2; 10 bases fit TRBD1. The junction had 5 bases not matched to a gene; V was cut back by 3 bases and J by 4 bases. This CDR3 has 15 amino acids. Germline lookup yields CDR1 NSQYPW and CDR2 LRSPGD (reference sequence). The CDR3 here is CTCSASGTGASDYTF. Partial CDR3 DNA: TGCACCTGCAGTGCGTCCGGGACAGGGGCCTCC.

This clone was found a few times. Genes and germline are mouse. The CDR3 extends 4 residues past the end of the read, so its final part is completed from the germline J gene. The chain employs TRBV5 and TRBJ1-1; possible D gene TRBD1, 6 bases. Germline V gene sequence: CDR1 LGHNA, CDR2 YNLKQL (reference sequence). The CDR3 sequence is 15 residues long. Incomplete CDR3 DNA: TGTGCCAGCAGCCAAGACCCTGGGGGGGCAAAA. This translates into CASSQDPGGAK. The CDR3 as a whole reads CASSQDPGGAKEVFF.

Ten or more counts support this clone. The germline and genes are mouse ones. The read terminates 4 residues ahead of where the CDR3 ends, so the germline J gene completes it. Different DNA sequences within this sample yield the same CDR3. The chain combines TRBV13-1 with TRBJ2-2, with 7 nucleotides matching TRBD1. The CDR3 has 16 residues. The germline V gene has CDR1 NSHNY and CDR2 SYGAGN. The trim removed 1 base at V and 0 bases at J, leaving 3 bases unmatched. The CDR3 loop reads CASSDRDRANTGQLYF. The DNA read from the CDR3 is TGTGCCAGCAGTGATCGGGACAGAGCAAACACCGGG.

This clone was detected only a few times. The gene names here belong to mouse. The missing CDR3 end, 4 residues past where the read stops, is filled in from the germline J gene. The gene calls are TRBV1 and TRBJ2-5; perhaps TRBD2 as D (6 bases). Trimming took off 1 base at V and 2 bases at J, with 10 bases between the two ends. The CDR3 totals 15 residues. Germline lookup yields CDR1 NSQYPW and CDR2 LRSPGD (reference sequence). CDR3 in amino acids: CTCSAAPGAQDTQYF. CDR3 DNA (partial): TGCACCTGCAGTGCAGCTCCTGGGGCCCAAGAC. The entire variable domain, with the rest obtained from reference TRBV1 and TRBJ2-5, is as follows: VTLLEQNPRWRLVPRGQAVNLRCILKNSQYPWMSWYQQDLQKQLQWLFTLRSPGDKEVKSLPGADYLATRVTDTELRLQVANMSQGRTLYCTCSAAPGAQDTQYFGPGTRLLVL.

Comments on this clone: Mouse gene names apply. This CDR3 reads CASSPLYAEQFF. Partial CDR3 DNA: TGTGCCAGCAGCCCCCTGTATGCT. The chain is built from TRBV13-3 and TRBJ2-1; D gene ambiguous. The read ends 4 residues before the CDR3 terminus; that terminus is restored from the germline J gene. Trimming pared 5 bases from V and 4 bases from J, leaving 7 bases between. The CDR3 has 12 amino acids. CDR1 and CDR2 from the germline V gene are NNHDY and SYVADS.

A note on this clone: Genes and germline come from the mouse. The read falls 4 residues short of the CDR3 end, and the missing part is taken from the germline J gene. V gene TRBV1 combines with J gene TRBJ2-7; 9 positions agree with TRBD2. The CDR3 totals 19 residues. In germline, CDR1 is NSQYPW, CDR2 LRSPGD (reference sequence). The V gene end was trimmed by 0 bases and the J gene end by 0 bases; junction bases not matched to a gene: 12. The CDR3 bases that were read are TGCACCTGCAGTGCAGATCTTCACTGGGGGGAAGGAAGCTCCTAT. Protein product: CTCSADLHWGEGSSY. The CDR3 as a whole reads CTCSADLHWGEGSSYEQYF. Together with reference TRBV1 and TRBJ2-7, the CDR3 gives the full variable domain: VTLLEQNPRWRLVPRGQAVNLRCILKNSQYPWMSWYQQDLQKQLQWLFTLRSPGDKEVKSLPGADYLATRVTDTELRLQVANMSQGRTLYCTCSADLHWGEGSSYEQYFGPGTRLTVL.

Points on this clone: The genes and germline here are from mouse. The read gets to within 4 residues of the CDR3 end, and the germline J gene fills in the rest. The genes are TRBV1 and TRBJ2-2, with 7 bases that match TRBD2. The length of the CDR3 is 16 residues. Germline CDR1 is NSQYPW and CDR2 is LRSPGD (reference sequence). V shed 3 bases, J shed 0 bases, and the junction held 4 bases outside the gene matches. The CDR3 bases that were read are TGCACCTGCAGTGCTCTGGGGGTTGCAAACACCGGG. It yields the protein CTCSALGVANTG. The whole CDR3 protein is CTCSALGVANTGQLYF.

This clone has more than one count but fewer than ten. Here the gene names and germline are mouse. The sequence runs out 4 residues before the end of the CDR3; the remainder is reconstructed from the germline J gene. J is TRBJ2-5 and V is TRBV13-1, with TRBD2 matching over 8 bases. The CDR3 runs 15 residues. Trimming cost V 0 bases and J 1 base; bases outside gene matches: 1. CDR1 and CDR2 (germline): NSHNY, SYGAGN. The sequenced CDR3 bases are TGTGCCAGCAGTGATGTCTGGGGGGACCAAGAC. Translation gives CASSDVWGDQD. The full CDR3 protein is CASSDVWGDQDTQYF.

There are a few counts of this clone. The germline and genes are mouse ones. Read sequence stops 3 residues before the CDR3 end, and the germline J gene provides the missing end. In the same sample, other DNA sequences code for this CDR3. This chain joins TRBV19 and TRBJ1-6; tentatively, D is TRBD1 (5 bases). TRBJ1-6 has ORF status, its function being uncertain. V lost 0 bases to trimming and J lost 3 bases, with 7 bases between them. The germline V gene has CDR1 FNHDT and CDR2 SITEND (reference sequence). This CDR3 region has 15 residues. CDR3 protein: CASSIADSYNSPLYF. CDR3 DNA (partial): TGTGCCAGCAGTATAGCCGACAGCTATAATTCGCCC.

This clone came up a few times. Any gene name here is a mouse gene name. Read data end 4 residues before the CDR3 end; the end is taken from the germline J gene. The V call is TRBV14, the J call TRBJ2-5, with D perhaps matching TRBD1 (6 bases). The CDR3 is 14 residues long. Per germline, CDR1 SGHDT and CDR2 FRDEAV. The covered CDR3 bases are TGTGCCAGCAGTTTCCCCAACAGGGCCGAC. It specifies CASSFPNRAD. The full CDR3 sequence reads CASSFPNRADTQYF.

About this clone itself: Gene names follow the mouse nomenclature. CDR3 amino acids: CASSMGGYDTEVFF. CDR3 DNA (partial): TGTGCCAGCAGTATGGGGGGTTACGACACA. The chain uses TRBV19 and TRBJ1-1; TRBD1 might be the D (5 bases). The CDR3 end falls 4 residues outside the read, so it is completed with the germline J gene. CDR1 and CDR2 (germline): FNHDT, SITEND (reference sequence). The CDR3 runs to 14 residues. Trimming stripped 2 bases from V and 3 bases from J, with 11 bases between.

For this clone: Genes and germline come from the mouse. Read sequence stops 4 residues before the CDR3 end, and the germline J gene provides the missing end. The chain employs TRBV3 and TRBJ2-5, with TRBD2 matching over 8 bases. CDR3 length: 16 residues. Germline V gene sequence: CDR1 SNHLY, CDR2 FYNGKV (reference sequence). V dropped 1 base and J dropped 2; count of bases not matched to a gene: 5. CDR3 bases read: TGTGCCAGCAGCTTAGAGGCTGGGGGGAGCCAAGAC. Translating it yields CASSLEAGGSQD. The entire CDR3 reads CASSLEAGGSQDTQYF.

This clone has more than one count but fewer than ten. All gene names here are mouse names. The read falls 4 residues short of the CDR3 end, and the missing part is taken from the germline J gene. The identical CDR3 is also encoded by other nucleotide sequences in the sample. The chain links TRBV1 to TRBJ2-2, with a tentative D call TRBD2 (7 bases). CDR3 size: 15 residues. The V gene's germline CDR1 is NSQYPW and CDR2 LRSPGD (reference sequence). Deletions cut 3 bases from V and 2 bases from J, with 10 bases between. CDR3 bases read: TGCACCTGCAGTGCTTGGGGGGCGAACACCGGG. Residues: CTCSAWGANTG. From start to end, the CDR3 is CTCSAWGANTGQLYF.

The sample holds a few counts of this clone. The genes are named according to mouse. The read terminates 4 residues ahead of where the CDR3 ends, so the germline J gene completes it. This chain connects TRBV19 to TRBJ2-1; D is perhaps TRBD1 (5 bases). CDR3 length: 14 residues. CDR1 and CDR2 from the germline V gene are FNHDT and SITEND (reference sequence). V lost 5 bases and J lost 0, with 9 bases in between. CDR3 DNA (partial): TGTGCCAGCAGAAGACAGATTAACTATGCT. Translating it yields CASRRQINYA. Given in full, the CDR3 is CASRRQINYAEQFF.

As to this clone: All gene names here are mouse names. The read terminates 4 residues ahead of where the CDR3 ends, so the germline J gene completes it. V and J are TRBV13-2 and TRBJ1-1, with a tentative D call TRBD1 (6 bases). The germline V gene encodes CDR1 NNHNN and CDR2 SYGAGS (reference sequence). The CDR3 totals 14 residues. V was clipped by 3 bases and J by 4 bases, with 13 bases between them. CDR3 loop: CASGGPRGGTEVFF. Incomplete CDR3 DNA: TGTGCCAGCGGTGGTCCCAGGGGTGGCACA.

Worth noting for this clone: Genes and germline are mouse. From the germline J gene comes the end of the CDR3, since the read stops 4 residues before it. The chain is built from TRBV13-3 and TRBJ1-2; 8 positions agree with TRBD1. J lost 4 bases, V lost 0 bases, and 8 bases had no gene match. This CDR3 region has 16 residues. Germline V gene sequence: CDR1 NNHDY, CDR2 SYVADS. The CDR3 here is CASSDAPDRVGSDYTF. The covered CDR3 bases are TGTGCCAGCAGTGATGCCCCGGACAGGGTCGGCTCC.

In this sample, this clone turned up a few times. Germline and genes: mouse. Read coverage stops 4 residues before the CDR3 terminus; the germline J gene supplies the remainder. This chain connects TRBV13-3 to TRBJ2-2, with 8 bases fitting TRBD2. The CDR3 is made up of 16 amino acids. Germline CDR1 reads NNHDY; CDR2 reads SYVADS. The V segment lost 2 bases and the J segment 2 bases; nucleotides outside the gene matches: 5. The CDR3 loop is CASSEGWGANTGQLYF. The CDR3 DNA, read in part, is TGTGCCAGCAGTGAAGGCTGGGGGGCTAACACCGGG. The full variable domain, its missing parts supplied by reference TRBV13-3 and TRBJ2-2, is EAAVTQSPRSKVAVTGGKVTLSCHQTNNHDYMYWYRQDTGHGLRLIHYSYVADSTEKGDIPDGYKASRPSQENFSLILELASLSQTAVYFCASSEGWGANTGQLYFGEGSKLTVL.

As concerns this clone: Mouse names are used for the genes. Coverage ceases 4 residues before the CDR3 finishes, and the germline J gene fills in the end. The rearrangement joins TRBV1 to TRBJ2-2; tentative D call: TRBD1 (7 bases). The CDR3 is made up of 15 amino acids. Trimming cost V 6 bases and J 1 base, with 12 bases left between them. Germline lookup yields CDR1 NSQYPW and CDR2 LRSPGD (reference sequence). The CDR3: CTCRRGDRNTGQLYF. CDR3 DNA (partial): TGCACCTGCAGGAGGGGGGACAGAAACACCGGG. The full variable domain, in which reference TRBV1 and TRBJ2-2 provide the parts outside the CDR3, is VTLLEQNPRWRLVPRGQAVNLRCILKNSQYPWMSWYQQDLQKQLQWLFTLRSPGDKEVKSLPGADYLATRVTDTELRLQVANMSQGRTLYCTCRRGDRNTGQLYFGEGSKLTVL.

As concerns this clone: Mouse names are used for the genes. The read terminates 3 residues ahead of where the CDR3 ends, so the germline J gene completes it. J is TRBJ1-6 and V is TRBV1, with TRBD1 as a possible D gene (5 bases). TRBJ1-6 is placed among ORFs of uncertain function. There are 15 residues in the CDR3. The V gene lost 4 bases and the J gene lost 0 bases, with 7 bases spanning the gap. CDR1 NSQYPW and CDR2 LRSPGD come from the germline V gene (reference sequence). This CDR3 reads CTCSVQGSYNSPLYF. The CDR3 DNA, read in part, is TGCACCTGCAGTGTCCAGGGTTCCTATAATTCGCCC.

A remark on this clone: The germline and genes are mouse ones. The read ends 4 residues shy of where the CDR3 ends; the end is completed using the germline J gene. The chain uses TRBV19 and TRBJ2-7, with 9 bases identical to TRBD2. Looked up from germline, CDR1 is FNHDT and CDR2 is SITEND (reference sequence). The CDR3 loop spans 14 amino acids. CDR3 DNA (partial): TGTGCCAGCAGCGAAACTGGGGGGTGGGAT. It specifies CASSETGGWD. The complete CDR3 protein is CASSETGGWDEQYF.

This clone was seen a few times. Mouse germline and gene names are used. The sequenced fragment ends 4 residues before the CDR3 boundary, so the rest is inferred from the germline J gene. This chain joins TRBV1 and TRBJ2-3; 10 bases line up with TRBD2. Trimming took 5 bases from V and 1 from J; bases not matched to a gene: 3. Germline CDR1 NSQYPW, CDR2 LRSPGD (reference sequence). The CDR3 runs to 15 residues. The CDR3 DNA, read in part, is TGCACCTGCAGTTCTGGGGGGGCGCGTGCAGAA. It yields the protein CTCSSGGARAE. In full, the CDR3 reads CTCSSGGARAETLYF.